This entry concerns a single TCR beta chain. Trimming took off 8 bases at V and 0 bases at J, with 13 bases between the two ends. This CDR3 is built from 14 residues. Germline V gives CDR1 MDHEN, CDR2 SYDVKM. The data derive from a study of blood T cell repertoires in COVID-19. The assay was immunoSEQ multiplex PCR, and TCRdb's table has in-frame clones only and misses some. The profile shows approximately 450,000 clones, around nine tenths of them singletons. The sequence derives from a woman in her 30s with acute or convalescent COVID-19. The chain links TRBV28 to TRBJ1-1; no reliable D call. Material: peripheral blood. CDR3 region: CASVRSLMNTEAFF. The CDR3 bases are TGTGCCAGCGTTCGAAGCCTGATGAACACTGAAGCTTTCTTT.